Ten or more counts support the clone carrying this T cell receptor beta chain. Germline CDR1 reads SGHRS; CDR2 reads YFSETQ. The CDR3 is made up of 15 amino acids. The germline V and J ends were trimmed by 5 bases and 3 bases, with 17 bases remaining between them. The sample belongs to a study of neurological immune-mediated disorders. Using its own MiXCR run on the 5' RACE reads, TCRdb lists one record per CDR3 protein. The sample lists around 50,000 distinct CDR3 sequences; around 3.6% were seen once. This clonotype originated in a woman in her twenties or thirties with multiple sclerosis. The chain joins TRBV5-1 to TRBJ1-2; D is possibly TRBD1 (6 bases). Sequencing was done on a sample of PBMCs. CDR3 region: CASRPLAGADYGYTF. The CDR3 DNA reads as TGCGCCAGCAGACCTCTTGCAGGGGCGGACTATGGCTACACCTTC.